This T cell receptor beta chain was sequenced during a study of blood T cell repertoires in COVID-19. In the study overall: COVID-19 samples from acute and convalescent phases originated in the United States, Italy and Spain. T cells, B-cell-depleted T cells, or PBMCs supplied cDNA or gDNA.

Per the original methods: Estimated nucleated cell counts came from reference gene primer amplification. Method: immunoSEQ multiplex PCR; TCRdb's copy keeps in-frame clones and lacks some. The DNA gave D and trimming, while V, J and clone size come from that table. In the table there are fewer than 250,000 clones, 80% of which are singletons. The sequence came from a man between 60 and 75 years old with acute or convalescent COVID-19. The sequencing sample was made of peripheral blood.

CDR3 region: CASMNSYYEQYF. As DNA, the CDR3 is TGTGCCAGCATGAACTCCTACTACGAGCAGTACTTC. J is TRBJ2-7 and V is TRBV25-1; D remains unclear. V was clipped by 7 bases and J by 3 bases, with 10 bases between them. This CDR3 has 12 amino acids. Germline assignment: CDR1 MGHDK and CDR2 SYGVNS.